One sample yielded the 27 T cell receptor beta chains listed below, sequenced in a study of cytomegalovirus exposure and HLA in healthy donors. The PCR made use of 60 Vbeta and 13 Jbeta primers. The repertoire was sequenced with immunoSEQ multiplex PCR; TCRdb's copy has only in-frame clones and lacks some. The table has 230,000 or so clones, nearly 95% seen once. The sample taken for sequencing was PBMCs. The receptors were gathered from a girl aged 2 to 9 in good health and CMV-seronegative.

The rearrangement links TRBV5-1 to TRBJ1-1, with 8 bases lining up with TRBD1. CDR3 length: 13 amino acids. Trimming removed 7 bases from V and 5 bases from J; junction bases left unmatched: 7. Germline CDR1 and CDR2: SGHRS and YFSETQ. The CDR3 DNA reads TGCGCCAGCCTGCAGGGGGCGGGTACTGAAGCTTTCTTT. Residues: CASLQGAGTEAFF.

This rearrangement joins TRBV27 to TRBJ1-4; TRBD1 matches at 9 bases. Germline CDR1 and CDR2: MNHEY and SMNVEV (reference sequence). This CDR3 has 14 residues. Germline trimming cut 6 bases from V and 7 bases from J; bases unmatched to any gene: 6. In nucleotides, the CDR3 is TGTGCCAGCAGAGTCGGGACAGGGACTGAAAAACTGTTTTTT. Protein product: CASRVGTGTEKLFF.

This clone was seen a few times. V and J are TRBV28 and TRBJ1-1; 9 nucleotides line up with TRBD1. The J segment lost 0 bases and the V segment lost 4 bases, leaving 3 bases of the junction unmatched. The CDR3 consists of 15 residues. CDR1 MDHEN and CDR2 SYDVKM come from the germline V gene. The CDR3 nucleotides read TGTGCCAGCAGTTCCAGACAGGGGGTGAACACTGAAGCTTTCTTT. Its protein is CASSSRQGVNTEAFF.

The V call is TRBV28, the J call TRBJ2-7; the match to TRBD1 covers 9 bases. The CDR3 runs 14 residues. J lost 3 bases, V lost 2 bases, and 2 bases had no gene match. The germline V gene encodes CDR1 MDHEN and CDR2 SYDVKM. CDR3 amino acids: CASSLGQGIYEQYF. The DNA of the CDR3 is TGTGCCAGCAGTTTAGGACAGGGGATCTACGAGCAGTACTTC.

The chain combines TRBV7-9 with TRBJ1-1; unclear D gene. Trimming took 1 base from V and 8 from J, leaving 11 bases between them. This CDR3 region has 13 residues. Germline V gene data show CDR1 as SEHNR and CDR2 as FQNEAQ (reference sequence). This chain's CDR3 is CASSLGVATEAFF. The CDR3 DNA sequence: TGTGCCAGCAGCTTAGGGGTGGCGACAGAAGCTTTCTTT. Supplemented by reference TRBV7-9 and TRBJ1-1, the full variable domain reads DTGVSQNPRHKITKRGQNVTFRCDPISEHNRLYWYRQTLGQGPEFLTYFQNEAQLEKSRLLSDRFSAERPKGSFSTLEIQRTEQGDSAMYLCASSLGVATEAFFGQGTRLTVV.

This clone has only a few counts. The V and J genes are TRBV7-2 and TRBJ2-7, with D hard to call. The CDR3 covers 12 residues. V was pared by 5 bases and J by 2 bases, with 7 bases between. The germline V gene has CDR1 SGHTA and CDR2 FQGNSA. The CDR3, as DNA: TGTGCCAGCAGCCGCCTACCCTACGAGCAGTACTTC. As protein: CASSRLPYEQYF.

Remarks on this clone: Compared with germline, one end of the junction differs, possibly owing to a read error. The chain recombines TRBV4-1 with TRBJ2-2; possibly TRBD2 for D (6 bases). Germline values: CDR1 MGHRA, CDR2 YSYEKL. This CDR3 has 15 amino acids. CDR3 sequence: CASSQVPTGGGELFF. The CDR3 DNA follows: TGCGCTAGCAGCCAAGTTCCCACCGGGGGCGGGGAGCTGTTTTTT.

This clone was seen more than once but under ten times. The chain carries TRBV7-9 and TRBJ1-2; D might be TRBD1 (5 bases). This CDR3 comprises 15 residues. In germline, CDR1 is SEHNR, CDR2 FQNEAQ (reference sequence). The germline V and J ends were trimmed by 1 base and 1 base, with 10 bases remaining between them. CDR3: CASSLDRDFNYGYTF. The CDR3 coding sequence is TGTGCCAGCAGCTTAGATCGGGACTTTAACTATGGCTACACCTTC.

The chain recombines TRBV28 with TRBJ1-1, with 10 positions matching TRBD1. CDR3 length: 18 residues. CDR1 and CDR2 (germline): MDHEN, SYDVKM. J gave up 1 base and V 2 bases, and 10 bases lay outside the gene matches. CDR3 nucleotide sequence: TGTGCCAGCAGTTTAAACCGAGGGACAGGGGTGTGGAACACTGAAGCTTTCTTT. It specifies CASSLNRGTGVWNTEAFF.

V is TRBV5-1 and J is TRBJ1-3, with 8 bases that match TRBD1. Germline V lookup: CDR1 SGHRS, CDR2 YFSETQ. The CDR3 consists of 15 residues. Losses at the gene ends were 0 bases for V and 8 bases for J; bases not matched to a gene: 7. The DNA for the CDR3 is TGCGCCAGCAGCTTGGGGCAGGGGGCGGATTACACCATATATTTT. Its protein is CASSLGQGADYTIYF.

J is TRBJ2-1 and V is TRBV7-9; 7 positions agree with TRBD2. In germline, CDR1 is SEHNR, CDR2 FQNEAQ (reference sequence). The CDR3 consists of 16 residues. V was pared by 3 bases and J by 0 bases, with 5 bases of the junction left unmatched. The CDR3 loop reads CASSFRRESSYNEQFF. Written as DNA, the CDR3 is TGTGCCAGCAGCTTTAGGCGGGAGAGCTCCTACAATGAGCAGTTCTTC.

V gene TRBV9 combines with J gene TRBJ1-2; D perhaps matches TRBD1 (6 bases). CDR1 and CDR2 (germline): SGDLS, YYNGEE. CDR3 length: 14 amino acids. Trimming removed 3 bases at V and 4 bases at J, with 13 bases between. CDR3 sequence (DNA): TGTGCCAGCAGCGCCACAGGGACCTCCTATGGCTACACCTTC. It specifies CASSATGTSYGYTF.

The chain uses TRBV2 and TRBJ1-2; 7 positions match TRBD1. The V gene end was trimmed by 5 bases and the J gene end by 4 bases; junction bases not matched to a gene: 10. There are 15 residues in the CDR3. CDR1 is SNHLY, CDR2 FYNNEI, per germline. The CDR3 spells CASSSGTASFYGYTF. CDR3 DNA: TGTGCCAGCAGTTCCGGGACAGCCTCTTTCTATGGCTACACCTTC.

The CDR3 spells CASSPWPHSNTEAFF. The CDR3 region has the DNA TGTGCCAGCAGTCCTTGGCCTCATTCGAACACTGAAGCTTTCTTT. This rearrangement joins TRBV6-1 to TRBJ1-1; D gene unclear. V was clipped by 5 bases and J by 1 base, with 14 bases between them. Looked up from germline, CDR1 is MNHNS and CDR2 is SASEGT. This CDR3 comprises 15 residues.

The chain is built from TRBV6-1 and TRBJ2-7; tentatively, D is TRBD1 (6 bases). Germline V gene sequence: CDR1 MNHNS, CDR2 SASEGT. V was shortened by 4 bases and J by 2 bases, with 15 bases between the two germline ends. The CDR3 is 15 amino acids. CDR3 sequence (DNA): TGTGCCAGCAGTGGTCGGACAGATTTTACCTACGAGCAGTACTTC. Translation gives CASSGRTDFTYEQYF.

The rearrangement links TRBV30 to TRBJ2-2; the D gene is possibly TRBD1 (6 bases). Germline loops: CDR1 GTSNPN, CDR2 SVGIG (reference sequence). The ends were cut back, 0 bases at V and 1 base at J, with 12 bases in the middle. The CDR3 totals 16 residues. The CDR3 nucleotides are TGTGCCTGGAGTGTACGTTGGGGACAGAACACCGGGGAGCTGTTTTTT. Protein: CAWSVRWGQNTGELFF.

The rearrangement links TRBV13 to TRBJ2-1; 14 nucleotides align to TRBD2. The V gene end was trimmed by 0 bases and the J gene end by 9 bases; junction bases not matched to a gene: 16. Looked up from germline, CDR1 is PRHDT and CDR2 is FYEKMQ (reference sequence). CDR3 size: 20 residues. CDR3 sequence: CASSLGRGGLAGAHRGEQFF. The CDR3 coding sequence is TGTGCCAGCAGCTTAGGCCGAGGGGGACTAGCGGGGGCCCATAGAGGTGAGCAGTTCTTC.

The chain joins TRBV27 to TRBJ1-4; no reliable D call. Germline V lookup: CDR1 MNHEY, CDR2 SMNVEV (reference sequence). There are 13 residues in the CDR3. Between the trimmed V and J ends, which lost 6 bases and 5 bases, there was a span of 10 bases. The CDR3 loop reads CASSGLLNEKLFF. CDR3 sequence (DNA): TGTGCCAGCAGCGGACTCCTGAATGAAAAACTGTTTTTT.

This clone was picked up a small number of times. V is TRBV30 and J is TRBJ2-5, with D perhaps matching TRBD1 (5 bases). Germline values: CDR1 GTSNPN, CDR2 SVGIG (reference sequence). With 1 base removed from V and 4 bases from J, the gap between germline ends came to 10 bases. The CDR3 is made up of 13 amino acids. This chain's CDR3 is CAWSGRQGETQYF. The CDR3 DNA reads TGTGCCTGGAGTGGAAGGCAGGGAGAGACCCAGTACTTC.

The V and J genes are TRBV13 and TRBJ1-1; no firm D call. The CDR3 loop spans 13 amino acids. The germline V gene encodes CDR1 PRHDT and CDR2 FYEKMQ (reference sequence). Trimming stripped 7 bases from V and 2 bases from J, with 11 bases between. CDR3 protein: CASNSFSNTEAFF. CDR3 DNA sequence: TGTGCCAGCAACAGCTTTTCTAACACTGAAGCTTTCTTT.

The V call is TRBV5-4, the J call TRBJ2-3, with 8 bases lining up with TRBD2. Germline assignment: CDR1 SGHNT and CDR2 YYREEE (reference sequence). The V segment lost 2 bases and the J segment 3 bases; nucleotides outside the gene matches: 2. The CDR3 length is 14 residues. The CDR3 coding sequence is TGTGCCAGCAGCTTTCGACTAGCGACAGATACGCAGTATTTT. Translating it yields CASSFRLATDTQYF.

CDR3 protein: CSVGGGGDQPQHF. The DNA of the CDR3 is TGCAGCGTTGGAGGAGGGGGGGATCAGCCCCAGCATTTT. The J gene is TRBJ1-5, the V gene TRBV29-1; perhaps TRBD1 as D (6 bases). The germline CDR1 and CDR2 sequences are SQVTM and ANQGSEA. V was shortened by 4 bases and J by 5 bases, with 12 bases between the two germline ends. This CDR3 is built from 13 residues. Drawing the rest from reference TRBV29-1 and TRBJ1-5, the complete variable domain is SAVISQKPSRDICQRGTSLTIQCQVDSQVTMMFWYRQQPGQSLTLIATANQGSEATYESGFVIDKFPISRPNLTFSTLTVSNMSPEDSSIYLCSVGGGGDQPQHFGDGTRLSIL.

This clone was seen only once. This rearrangement joins TRBV9 to TRBJ2-2; 15 bases agree with TRBD2. Trimming removed 4 bases from V and 8 bases from J; junction bases left unmatched: 9. The V gene's germline CDR1 is SGDLS and CDR2 YYNGEE. The CDR3 is made up of 17 amino acids. CDR3 region: CASSPERGTSGRGELFF. CDR3 nucleotides: TGTGCCAGCAGCCCCGAGAGGGGGACTAGCGGGAGGGGGGAGCTGTTTTTT.

Remarks on this clone: One junction end disagrees with the germline gene, perhaps due to a read error. Other nucleotide sequences from this sample produce the same CDR3. The chain couples TRBV27 to TRBJ2-1; TRBD2 agrees at 9 bases. In germline, CDR1 is MNHEY, CDR2 SMNVEV (reference sequence). There are 17 residues in the CDR3. The CDR3 DNA follows: TGTGCCAGTAGTTTCTTGCCCCTAGCGGGGTACTACAATGAGCAGTTCTTC. Amino acids: CASSFLPLAGYYNEQFF.

This clone was seen a single time. The rearrangement uses TRBV6-5 and TRBJ1-2; 7 positions match TRBD1. Trimming cost V 10 bases and J 8 bases; bases outside gene matches: 10. The CDR3 is 12 residues long. Germline CDR1 MNHEY, CDR2 SVGAGI. The CDR3: CATLGGARGYTF. CDR3 nucleotide sequence: TGTGCCACCTTAGGGGGCGCTCGGGGCTACACCTTC.

This sequence joins TRBV5-4 and TRBJ2-7; D call uncertain. Germline CDR1 SGHNT, CDR2 YYREEE (reference sequence). V was pared by 3 bases and J by 1 base, with 5 bases between. This CDR3 comprises 12 residues. DNA for the CDR3: TGTGCCAGCAGCTCTAATTCCTACGAGCAGTACTTC. Translated: CASSSNSYEQYF.

The chain is built from TRBV2 and TRBJ2-7, with 9 bases that match TRBD2. This CDR3 is built from 16 residues. Germline V lookup: CDR1 SNHLY, CDR2 FYNNEI. J gave up 0 bases and V 2 bases, and 5 bases lay outside the gene matches. CDR3 amino acids: CASSESLAGSSYEQYF. CDR3 nucleotide sequence: TGTGCCAGCAGTGAAAGTCTAGCGGGGAGCTCCTACGAGCAGTACTTC.